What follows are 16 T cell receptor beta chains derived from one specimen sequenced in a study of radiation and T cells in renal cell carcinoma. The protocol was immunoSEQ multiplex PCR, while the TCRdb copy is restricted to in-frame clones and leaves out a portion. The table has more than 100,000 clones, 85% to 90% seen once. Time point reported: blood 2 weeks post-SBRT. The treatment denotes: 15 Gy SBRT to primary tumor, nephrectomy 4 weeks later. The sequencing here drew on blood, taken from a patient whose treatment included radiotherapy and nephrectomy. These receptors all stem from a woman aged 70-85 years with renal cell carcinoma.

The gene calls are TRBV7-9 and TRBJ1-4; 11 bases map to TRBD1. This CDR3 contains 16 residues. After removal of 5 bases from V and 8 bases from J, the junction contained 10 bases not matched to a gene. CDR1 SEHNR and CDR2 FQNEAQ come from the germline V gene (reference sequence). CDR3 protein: CASSRNPGQGGEKLFF. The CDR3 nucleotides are TGTGCCAGCAGCCGTAACCCGGGACAGGGGGGGGAAAAACTGTTTTTT. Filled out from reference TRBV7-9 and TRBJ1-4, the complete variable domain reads DTGVSQNPRHKITKRGQNVTFRCDPISEHNRLYWYRQTLGQGPEFLTYFQNEAQLEKSRLLSDRFSAERPKGSFSTLEIQRTEQGDSAMYLCASSRNPGQGGEKLFFGSGTQLSVL.

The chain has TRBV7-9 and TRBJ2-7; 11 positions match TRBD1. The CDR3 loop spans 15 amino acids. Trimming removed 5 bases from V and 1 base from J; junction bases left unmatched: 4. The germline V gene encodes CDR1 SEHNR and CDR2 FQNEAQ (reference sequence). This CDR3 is CASSPRDRGSYEQYF. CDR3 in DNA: TGTGCCAGCAGCCCACGGGACAGGGGGTCCTACGAGCAGTACTTC.

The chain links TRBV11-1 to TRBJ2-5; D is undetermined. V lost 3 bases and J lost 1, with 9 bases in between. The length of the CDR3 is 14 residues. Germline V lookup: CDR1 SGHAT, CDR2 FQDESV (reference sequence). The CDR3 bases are TGTGCCAGCAGCTTTAGTTGGGGCCAAGAGACCCAGTACTTC. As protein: CASSFSWGQETQYF.

CDR3 in DNA: TGTGCCAGCAGTCGGGCTACAGGGAGCTCCTACGAGCAGTACTTC. Its protein product is CASSRATGSSYEQYF. The V gene is TRBV6-5, the J gene TRBJ2-7; perhaps TRBD1 as D (6 bases). The CDR3 loop spans 15 amino acids. The V end was cut by 5 bases, the J end by 0 bases, with 14 bases between. Germline CDR1 is MNHEY and CDR2 is SVGAGI.

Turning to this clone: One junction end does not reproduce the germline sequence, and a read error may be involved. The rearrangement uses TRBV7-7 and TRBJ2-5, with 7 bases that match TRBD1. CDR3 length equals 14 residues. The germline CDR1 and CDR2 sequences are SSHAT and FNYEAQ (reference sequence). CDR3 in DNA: TGTGCTAGCAGCCCCTCAGGGGGTCAAGAGACCCAGTACTTC. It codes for CASSPSGGQETQYF.

This chain's CDR3 is CASSVGGDSYNQPQHF. The DNA for the CDR3 is TGTGCCAGCAGCGTAGGAGGGGACAGCTATAATCAGCCCCAGCATTTT. The rearrangement joins TRBV9 to TRBJ1-5; 7 bases are shared with TRBD1. The CDR3 sequence is 16 residues long. The germline gives CDR1 SGDLS, CDR2 YYNGEE. V trimming: 0 bases; J trimming: 4 bases; junction bases outside the gene matches: 7.

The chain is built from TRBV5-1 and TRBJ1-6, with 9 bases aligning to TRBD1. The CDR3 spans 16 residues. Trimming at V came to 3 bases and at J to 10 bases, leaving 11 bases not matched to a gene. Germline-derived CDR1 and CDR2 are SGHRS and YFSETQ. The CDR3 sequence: CASSSEGTGRYSPLHF. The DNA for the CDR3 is TGCGCCAGCAGCTCCGAGGGGACAGGGAGGTACTCACCCCTCCACTTT.

The CDR3 sequence is CASSLGGTGYYEQYF. The CDR3 DNA follows: TGCGCCAGCAGCTTGGGCGGGACAGGGTACTACGAGCAGTACTTC. The chain uses TRBV5-1 and TRBJ2-7; 9 bases are a match to TRBD1. The germline CDR1 and CDR2 sequences are SGHRS and YFSETQ. V shed 0 bases, J shed 3 bases, and the junction held 4 bases outside the gene matches. This CDR3 contains 15 residues.

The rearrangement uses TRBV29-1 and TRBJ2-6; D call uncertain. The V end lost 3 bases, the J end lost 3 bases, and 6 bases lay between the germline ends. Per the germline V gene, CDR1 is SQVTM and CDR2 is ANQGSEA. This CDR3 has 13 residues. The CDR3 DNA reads TGCAGCGTTGACAGTTTTGGGGCCAACGTCCTGACTTTC. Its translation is CSVDSFGANVLTF.

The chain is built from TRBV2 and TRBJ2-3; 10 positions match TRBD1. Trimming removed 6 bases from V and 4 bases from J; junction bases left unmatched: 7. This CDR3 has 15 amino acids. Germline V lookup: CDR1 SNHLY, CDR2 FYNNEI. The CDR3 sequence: CASSGGTGESDTQYF. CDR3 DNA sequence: TGTGCCAGCAGCGGCGGGACAGGGGAATCAGATACGCAGTATTTT.

Written as DNA, the CDR3 is TGTGCCATCAGTTCACAGGGAAGAGGCTACACCTTC. It is translated as CAISSQGRGYTF. V usage is TRBV10-3 and J usage is TRBJ1-2, with D possibly TRBD1 on 6 matching bases. The CDR3 contains 12 residues. The V gene lost 5 bases and the J gene lost 8 bases, with 12 bases spanning the gap. Germline lookup yields CDR1 ENHRY and CDR2 SYGVKD.

The CDR3 nucleotides are TGTGCCTGGAGGACGGGCGGGTCCTACAATGAGCAGTTCTTC. Its translation is CAWRTGGSYNEQFF. The V gene is TRBV30, the J gene TRBJ2-1, with D perhaps TRBD2 (5 bases). The CDR3 extends over 14 amino acids. In germline, CDR1 is GTSNPN, CDR2 SVGIG (reference sequence). Between the trimmed V and J ends, which lost 3 bases and 1 base, there was a span of 10 bases.

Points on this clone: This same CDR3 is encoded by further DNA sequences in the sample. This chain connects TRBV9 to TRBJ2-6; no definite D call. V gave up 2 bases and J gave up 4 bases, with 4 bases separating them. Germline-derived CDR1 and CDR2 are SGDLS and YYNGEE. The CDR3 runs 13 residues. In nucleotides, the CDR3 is TGTGCCAGCAGCGTTCCCGGGGCCAACGTCCTGACTTTC. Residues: CASSVPGANVLTF.

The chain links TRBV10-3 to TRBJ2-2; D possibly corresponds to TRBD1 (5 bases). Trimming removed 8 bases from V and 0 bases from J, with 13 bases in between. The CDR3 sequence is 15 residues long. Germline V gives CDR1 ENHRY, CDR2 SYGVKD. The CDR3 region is CAIPRTPANTGELFF. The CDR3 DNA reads TGTGCCATCCCCCGGACACCTGCGAACACCGGGGAGCTGTTTTTT.

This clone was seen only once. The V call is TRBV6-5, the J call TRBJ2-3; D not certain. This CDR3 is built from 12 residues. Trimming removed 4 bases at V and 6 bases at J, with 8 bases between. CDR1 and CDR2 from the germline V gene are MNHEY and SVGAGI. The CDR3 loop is CASSSGWDTQYF. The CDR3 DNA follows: TGTGCCAGCAGTTCCGGTTGGGATACGCAGTATTTT.

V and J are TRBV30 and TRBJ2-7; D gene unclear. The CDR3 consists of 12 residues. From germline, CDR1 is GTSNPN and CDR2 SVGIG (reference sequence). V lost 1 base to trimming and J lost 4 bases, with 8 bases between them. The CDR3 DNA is TGTGCCTGGAGTGGGACGGTGTACGAGCAGTACTTC. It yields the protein CAWSGTVYEQYF.